This T cell receptor beta chain was identified in a study of control samples from healthy donors and cancer patients. Profiled with immunoSEQ multiplex PCR; TCRdb holds only in-frame clones, not every one. The profile shows about 140,000 clones, roughly 92% of them singletons. V was clipped by 0 bases and J by 2 bases; unmatched bases: 4. CDR1 is SGDLS, CDR2 YYNGEE, per germline. The CDR3 runs to 16 residues. The chain couples TRBV9 to TRBJ2-3; 9 nucleotides align to TRBD2. The material sequenced was blood. This clonotype originated in a man aged 25-45 years in good health. CDR3: CASSVAASGNTDTQYF. CDR3 sequence (DNA): TGTGCCAGCAGCGTAGCTGCTAGCGGGAACACAGATACGCAGTATTTT.